The subject of this entry is one T cell receptor beta chain. Its specific antigen is unknown. Per-base qualities were not stored, and no clone one base away is much larger. This record belongs to a study of blood T cell repertoires in COVID-19 (dated by TCRdb to 2020 to 2021). Context from the whole study: Samples from collaborators originated in the United States, Italy and Spain and spanned both the acute and convalescent phases of COVID-19. Deeply sampled blood TCRbeta repertoires from subjects exposed to, actively infected with, or recovered from COVID-19 were included in the dataset. A freely available public database, intended as a resource for researchers studying the immune response to SARS-CoV-2, is where the repertoires were released. Where available, HLA class I and class II types were obtained from metadata supplied by the sample provider rather than from assay-based typing. The material from the prospective study consisted of cDNA or gDNA derived from T cells, B-cell-depleted T cells, or PBMCs. Sample metadata almost always included a de-identified subject ID, COVID-19 status, age in years and sex. Samples came from the ongoing ImmuneRACE study (first 160 participants) plus 1,254 subjects from 6 global collaborators. Study-wide conclusions, independent of this receptor: The amount of clinical and demographic metadata varied by source and participant and was provided uncurated.

The immunoSEQ Assay, a bias-controlled multiplex PCR, was used to amplify TCRbeta CDR3 regions from genomic DNA. The study's processing was this. Within the assay, amplification of reference gene primers was used to estimate how many nucleated cells each sample contained. To quantify the absolute abundance of each unique TCRbeta CDR3 rearrangement, sequence reads were collapsed and filtered. For each sample, productive Simpson clonality was calculated by taking the square root of Simpson's diversity index across productive rearrangements. TCRdb provides this immuneACCESS table in a form limited to in-frame rearrangements. Some clones are lacking; in checked studies, under half of them reflect an unresolved V gene, and why the rest are absent is not known. The D gene and trimming were derived from the DNA, and the V and J assignments and clone size from that table. For this sample there are some 460,000 clones; roughly nine tenths appear just once. The ten largest clones take up over 1.5% of the sample.

Participants in the prospective study were enrolled through a virtual design, were aged roughly 18 to 100 years, and lived in roughly 25 United States geographic areas. Cohort assignment in the prospective study relied on participant-reported clinical history from a screening survey and a study questionnaire. Each participant in the prospective study had whole blood, serum and a nasopharyngeal or oropharyngeal swab collected by mobile phlebotomists. Over a roughly two-month period, participants in the prospective study had the option of providing additional blood draws and questionnaires. Blood samples from the prospective study were shipped frozen or at room temperature prior to DNA extraction. CDR3 length: 13 amino acids, cysteine to phenylalanine. CDR3 DNA only is kept here, 39 bases in frame from base 1. The germline V and J ends show losses of 6 bases and 5 bases respectively, and no gene match explains 7 bases of the junction.

The TCR comes from a woman aged 18-29 years with acute COVID-19. The rearrangement combines TRBV12-3 or TRBV12-4 with TRBJ2-7; 7 bases in the junction line up with TRBD1. Sample: PBMCs or T cells enriched from blood (not recorded which). CDR3 region: CASSRQQGNEQYF. The DNA sequence follows: TGTGCCAGCAGCCGACAACAGGGGAACGAGCAGTACTTC.